The T cell receptor beta chain under discussion was sequenced for a study of ipilimumab plus nivolumab after autologous stem cell transplantation. Germline V gene sequence: CDR1 SGHTS, CDR2 YDEGEE. Trimming removed 4 bases at V and 3 bases at J, with 16 bases between. The CDR3 extends over 16 amino acids. Clones were sequenced by immunoSEQ multiplex PCR, and TCRdb holds only the in-frame ones, with some missing. The table has over 75,000 clones, 75% to 85% seen once; the top ten hold roughly 2.2%. The clonotype was recovered from a male donor with diffuse large B-cell lymphoma. The rearrangement links TRBV5-8 to TRBJ1-4; possibly TRBD1 for D (6 bases). Here the sequenced sample was PBMCs, taken in a trial of ipilimumab plus nivolumab as post-transplant consolidation. The CDR3 DNA is TGTGCCAGCAGCCAAGGACAGTCCATAGCTAATGAAAAACTGTTTTTT. Its translation: CASSQGQSIANEKLFF.